One TCR beta chain is described in this entry. What it binds is not known. PCR was performed using 60 Vbeta and 13 Jbeta primers. Using immunoSEQ multiplex PCR, the repertoire was profiled, and TCRdb retains in-frame clones only, with some absent. The repertoire holds around 140,000 clones, with just under 85% as singletons. Nominally healthy donors were sampled, though unrecorded immune exposures were likely. The entry originates in a study of cytomegalovirus exposure and HLA in healthy donors. Study conclusions and caveats: Among the most significant clusters, several appeared linked to common viral pathogens in a later analysis. As was reported, the classifier diagnosed cytomegalovirus status with high specificity and sensitivity.

CDR3 length equals 13 residues. In germline, CDR1 is SGHTA, CDR2 FQGNSA. V was clipped by 5 bases and J by 7 bases, with 12 bases between them. Sequenced: PBMCs. This receptor was obtained from a woman aged 55-69 years in good health and CMV-seropositive. This sequence joins TRBV7-2 and TRBJ2-1; TRBD2 might be the D (5 bases). The CDR3 reads CASSIPGVNEQFF. CDR3 bases: TGTGCCAGCAGCATCCCCGGGGTGAATGAGCAGTTCTTC.